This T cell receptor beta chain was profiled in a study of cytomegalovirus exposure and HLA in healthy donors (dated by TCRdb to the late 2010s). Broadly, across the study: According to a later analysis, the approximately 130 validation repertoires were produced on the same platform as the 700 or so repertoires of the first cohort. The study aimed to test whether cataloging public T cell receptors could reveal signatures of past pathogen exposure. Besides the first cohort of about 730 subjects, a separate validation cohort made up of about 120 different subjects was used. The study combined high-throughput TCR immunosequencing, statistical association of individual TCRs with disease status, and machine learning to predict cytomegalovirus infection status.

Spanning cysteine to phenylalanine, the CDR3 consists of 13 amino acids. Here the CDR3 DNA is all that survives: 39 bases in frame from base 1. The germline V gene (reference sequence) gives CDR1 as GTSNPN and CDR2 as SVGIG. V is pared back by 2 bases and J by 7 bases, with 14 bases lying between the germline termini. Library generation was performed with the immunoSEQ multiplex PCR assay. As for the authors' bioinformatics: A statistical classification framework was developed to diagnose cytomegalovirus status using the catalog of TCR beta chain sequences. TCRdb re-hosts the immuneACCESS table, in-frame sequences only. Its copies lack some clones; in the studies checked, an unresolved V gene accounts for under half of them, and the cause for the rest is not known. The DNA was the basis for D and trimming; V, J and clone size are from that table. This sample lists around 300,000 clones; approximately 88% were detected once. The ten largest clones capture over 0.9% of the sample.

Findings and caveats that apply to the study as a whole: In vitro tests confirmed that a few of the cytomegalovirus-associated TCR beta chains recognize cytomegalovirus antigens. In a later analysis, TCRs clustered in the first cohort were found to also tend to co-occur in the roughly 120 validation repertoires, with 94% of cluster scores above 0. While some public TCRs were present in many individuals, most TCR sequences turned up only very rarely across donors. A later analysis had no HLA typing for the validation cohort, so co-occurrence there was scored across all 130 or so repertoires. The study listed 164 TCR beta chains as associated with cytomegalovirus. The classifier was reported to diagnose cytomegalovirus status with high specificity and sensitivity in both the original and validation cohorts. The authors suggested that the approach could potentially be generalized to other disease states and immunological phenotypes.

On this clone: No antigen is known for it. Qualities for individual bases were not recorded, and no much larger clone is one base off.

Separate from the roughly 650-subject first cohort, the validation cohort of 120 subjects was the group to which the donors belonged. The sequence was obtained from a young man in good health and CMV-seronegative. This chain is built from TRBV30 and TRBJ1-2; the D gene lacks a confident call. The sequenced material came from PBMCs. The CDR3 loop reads CAWSPAEVGGYTF. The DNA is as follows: TGTGCCTGGAGTCCGGCGGAGGTCGGTGGCTACACCTTC.